These 12 T cell receptor beta chains originate from one sample sequenced in a study of shared clonotypes between healthy human individuals. Profiling relied on immunoSEQ multiplex PCR, and the TCRdb table lists in-frame clones only, not all of them. The data show around 510,000 clones, about 96% seen once. The sample comprised naive CD4+ T cells sorted from blood. Subset described: CD45RA+ positively selected. These receptors came from a woman in her 30s in good health.

The chain is built from TRBV27 and TRBJ1-5, with D unresolved. Trimming took 5 bases from V and 7 from J, leaving 18 bases between them. This CDR3 is built from 15 residues. Germline lookup yields CDR1 MNHEY and CDR2 SMNVEV (reference sequence). CDR3 loop: CASSQTRGIGQPQHF. The CDR3 bases are TGTGCCAGCAGTCAAACCCGAGGAATAGGACAGCCCCAGCATTTT.

The chain is built from TRBV6-6 and TRBJ1-3; D remains unclear. CDR1 MNHNY and CDR2 SVGAGI come from the germline V gene (reference sequence). This CDR3 has 16 residues. Trimming removed 2 bases from V and 0 bases from J, with 11 bases in between. The CDR3 region has the DNA TGTGCCAGCAGTTACGGTCCAGACCCCTCTGGAAACACCATATATTTT. This codes for CASSYGPDPSGNTIYF.

V usage is TRBV27 and J usage is TRBJ2-7, with 11 bases lining up with TRBD1. Per germline, CDR1 MNHEY and CDR2 SMNVEV (reference sequence). There are 15 residues in the CDR3. After removal of 4 bases from V and 5 bases from J, the junction contained 7 bases not matched to a gene. This CDR3 is CASSSPGQGVHEQYF. In DNA form, the CDR3 reads TGTGCCAGCAGTTCCCCGGGACAGGGGGTCCACGAGCAGTACTTC.

This rearrangement joins TRBV2 to TRBJ2-2; D unclear. The germline V gene encodes CDR1 SNHLY and CDR2 FYNNEI. Trimming removed 2 bases at V and 0 bases at J, with 10 bases between. This CDR3 is 16 amino acids long. The CDR3, as DNA: TGTGCCAGCAGTGAATCCCGGGTGTCGAACACCGGGGAGCTGTTTTTT. It yields the protein CASSESRVSNTGELFF.

The chain couples TRBV19 to TRBJ2-3; D perhaps matches TRBD2 (6 bases). This CDR3 comprises 15 residues. Trimming cost V 0 bases and J 2 bases, with 9 bases left between them. Germline CDR1 reads LNHDA; CDR2 reads SQIVND (reference sequence). CDR3 sequence (DNA): TGTGCCAGTAGTATAGATCGCGGGATCACAGATACGCAGTATTTT. Amino acid sequence: CASSIDRGITDTQYF.

V gene TRBV7-3 combines with J gene TRBJ2-3; 10 bases match TRBD2. J gave up 0 bases and V 0 bases, and 12 bases lay outside the gene matches. CDR1 is SGHTA and CDR2 is FQGTGA in the germline V gene. CDR3 size: 20 residues. CDR3 bases: TGTGCCAGCAGCTTAACTTCCTCTAGCGGGAGTCAGAATAGCACAGATACGCAGTATTTT. Translating it yields CASSLTSSSGSQNSTDTQYF.

The sample holds a few counts of this clone. The chain couples TRBV7-9 to TRBJ1-2; 11 nucleotides agree with TRBD1. The CDR3 sequence is 14 residues long. Germline trimming cut 5 bases from V and 6 bases from J; bases unmatched to any gene: 5. Germline V gives CDR1 SEHNR, CDR2 FQNEAQ (reference sequence). The CDR3 nucleotides read TGTGCCAGCAGCCGCGGACAGGGGGCAAATGGCTACACCTTC. Translated, it gives CASSRGQGANGYTF.

The chain carries TRBV19 and TRBJ2-3; perhaps TRBD1 as D (7 bases). The CDR3 runs 16 residues. The V end lost 3 bases, the J end lost 5 bases, and 18 bases lay between the germline ends. The germline CDR1 and CDR2 sequences are LNHDA and SQIVND (reference sequence). CDR3 region: CASSITDRTRGDTQYF. The CDR3 DNA reads as TGTGCCAGTAGTATCACGGACAGGACGCGGGGAGATACGCAGTATTTT.

This clone was recorded only once. The rearrangement joins TRBV5-1 to TRBJ1-5, with TRBD1 matching over 8 bases. The ends lost 2 bases at V and 6 bases at J; junction bases unmatched: 1. The CDR3 length is 13 residues. Per the germline V gene, CDR1 is SGHRS and CDR2 is YFSETQ. The CDR3 region is CASSFDRGQPQHF. Written as DNA, the CDR3 is TGCGCCAGCAGCTTCGACAGGGGTCAGCCCCAGCATTTT.

The chain is built from TRBV7-9 and TRBJ2-3; TRBD2 aligns across 8 bases. Trimming cost V 1 base and J 9 bases; bases outside gene matches: 9. CDR3 length equals 15 residues. Germline V gene sequence: CDR1 SEHNR, CDR2 FQNEAQ (reference sequence). The CDR3 DNA follows: TGTGCCAGCAGCTTAGTGACTAGCGAAGTTGGGACGCAGTATTTT. This gives the protein CASSLVTSEVGTQYF.

This chain links TRBV4-1 with TRBJ1-1; weak D call: TRBD1 (5 bases). This CDR3 is built from 15 residues. Between the trimmed V and J ends, which lost 4 bases and 6 bases, there was a span of 18 bases. Germline V lookup: CDR1 MGHRA, CDR2 YSYEKL. The CDR3 DNA is TGCGCCAGCAGCCTATATCCGACCCAGGGTGCTGAAGCTTTCTTT. Encoded protein: CASSLYPTQGAEAFF.

The chain combines TRBV6-6 with TRBJ2-7; D not certain. V lost 2 bases to trimming and J lost 1 base, with 12 bases between them. The CDR3 is made up of 15 amino acids. Looked up from germline, CDR1 is MNHNY and CDR2 is SVGAGI (reference sequence). CDR3 DNA sequence: TGTGCCAGCAGTTACCAGGCAGGCTCTTCCTACGAGCAGTACTTC. Translation: CASSYQAGSSYEQYF.